The rows below give T cell receptor beta chains drawn from one sample of a study of post-analysis software for immune sequencing data. TCRdb reprocessed the PCR reads with MiXCR, giving one entry per CDR3 protein. Of about 540,000 distinct CDR3 sequences listed, approximately 31% are singletons. Sequencing was performed on blood. The receptors were gathered from a girl younger than 18 with multiple sclerosis. CDR3s include the opening cysteine and the closing phenylalanine or tryptophan. The D gene is left open where the match is weak. Where a row states a size, it is once, few, many or the class of an expanded clone; other rows omit it.

abundance	j_gene	d_gene	v_gene	len	CDR3aa	CDR3nt
-	TRBJ2-1	-	TRBV29-1	11	CSIQSNNEQFF	TGCAGCATACAGAGTAACAATGAGCAGTTCTTC
-	TRBJ2-1	TRBD2	TRBV4-1	13	CASSQILAEEQFF	TGCGCCAGCAGCCAGATACTAGCGGAAGAGCAGTTCTTC
-	TRBJ2-5	-	TRBV2	13	CASVRAGQETQYF	TGTGCCAGCGTTAGGGCAGGCCAAGAGACCCAGTACTTC
few	TRBJ2-2	-	TRBV15	17	CATSRVVGVQNTGELFF	TGTGCCACCAGCAGAGTCGTCGGGGTCCAGAACACCGGGGAGCTGTTTTTT
-	TRBJ1-5	-	TRBV5-8	15	CASSLVGQSNRPQHF	TGTGCCAGCAGCTTAGTAGGACAGAGCAATCGGCCCCAGCATTTT
-	TRBJ2-7	-	TRBV4-1	14	CASSQGDGSYEQYF	TGCGCCAGCAGCCAAGGTGACGGGAGCTACGAGCAGTACTTC
-	TRBJ1-2	-	TRBV7-8	14	CASSPDRKNYGYTF	TGTGCCAGCAGCCCCGACAGGAAGAACTATGGCTACACCTTC
-	TRBJ2-7	TRBD1	TRBV12-3/TRBV12-4	16	CASSFPQGTGKNEQYF	TGTGCCAGCAGCTTTCCCCAGGGGACAGGGAAGAACGAGCAGTACTTC
-	TRBJ1-4	TRBD1	TRBV20-1	16	CSARTGTGGDNEKLFF	TGCAGTGCTAGGACCGGGACAGGGGGGGATAATGAAAAACTGTTTTTT
-	TRBJ2-7	TRBD2	TRBV4-2	14	CASSQVGTSAEQYF	TGTGCCAGCAGCCAAGTCGGGACTAGCGCCGAGCAGTACTTC
-	TRBJ1-6	-	TRBV5-1	15	CASSSRRRPNSPLHF	TGCGCCAGCAGCTCCCGCAGGCGGCCAAATTCACCCCTCCACTTT
-	TRBJ1-1	TRBD1	TRBV2	13	CASKGDRNTEAFF	TGTGCCAGCAAGGGGGACAGAAACACTGAAGCTTTCTTT
few	TRBJ2-1	-	TRBV6-6	13	CASVWGEDNEQFF	TGTGCCAGTGTCTGGGGGGAAGACAATGAGCAGTTCTTC
-	TRBJ2-1	-	TRBV12-3/TRBV12-4	15	CASSYGVSFYNEQFF	TGTGCCAGCAGTTACGGGGTGTCCTTCTACAATGAGCAGTTCTTC
-	TRBJ2-7	TRBD1	TRBV3-1	14	CASYAGGRSNEQYF	TGTGCCAGTTACGCAGGGGGCAGGAGTAATGAGCAGTACTTC
many	TRBJ1-2	TRBD1	TRBV7-3	13	CASSSDRGLGYTF	TGTGCCAGCAGCTCGGACAGGGGCCTCGGCTACACCTTC
few	TRBJ2-3	TRBD2	TRBV5-1	14	CASTLTSGPDTQYF	TGCGCCAGCACCCTGACTAGCGGTCCAGATACGCAGTATTTT
-	TRBJ2-3	-	TRBV11-2	15	CASSSDSDGTDTQYF	TGTGCCAGCAGTTCGGACTCAGACGGCACAGATACGCAGTATTTT
-	TRBJ2-3	TRBD1	TRBV20-1	13	CSALTGGADTQYF	TGCAGTGCTCTGACAGGGGGCGCAGATACGCAGTATTTT
-	TRBJ2-7	-	TRBV7-9	15	CASRQTTGPTYEQYF	TGTGCCAGCAGGCAAACGACAGGCCCGACCTACGAGCAGTACTTC
-	TRBJ1-1	TRBD1	TRBV7-6	14	CASSDRQGWAEAFF	TGTGCCAGCAGCGACCGACAGGGATGGGCTGAAGCTTTCTTT
few	TRBJ1-2	-	TRBV6-5	13	CASTRTGAGGYTF	TGTGCCAGCACGCGGACGGGGGCAGGTGGCTACACCTTC
many	TRBJ2-5	TRBD2	TRBV28	13	CASIAGGQETQYF	TGTGCCAGCATCGCGGGAGGACAAGAGACCCAGTACTTC
few	TRBJ1-3	TRBD1	TRBV7-9	15	CASSLGDRVGNTIYF	TGTGCCAGCAGCTTGGGGGACAGGGTTGGAAACACCATATATTTT
-	TRBJ1-2	-	TRBV7-2	15	CASSLGGLPNYGYTF	TGTGCCAGCAGCTTAGGCGGATTACCTAACTATGGCTACACCTTC
-	TRBJ2-7	-	TRBV2	13	CASSDEQAYEQYF	TGTGCCAGCAGTGACGAACAGGCCTACGAGCAGTACTTC
few	TRBJ2-5	-	TRBV11-2	14	CASSPKTAQETQYF	TGTGCCAGCAGCCCTAAGACGGCCCAAGAGACCCAGTACTTC
-	TRBJ1-1	-	TRBV4-1	17	CASSQDRFRQMNTEAFF	TGCGCCAGCAGCCAAGATAGGTTTCGGCAGATGAACACTGAAGCTTTCTTT
-	TRBJ2-3	TRBD2	TRBV5-1	18	CASSLALAGGRITDTQYF	TGCGCCAGCAGCTTGGCGCTAGCGGGGGGCCGAATCACGGATACGCAGTATTTT
-	TRBJ1-1	-	TRBV10-3	15	CAISESNSPNTEAFF	TGTGCCATCAGTGAGTCAAACAGTCCGAACACTGAAGCTTTCTTT
few	TRBJ2-7	TRBD1	TRBV2	14	CASSSQDRDTLQYF	TGTGCCAGCAGTTCTCAAGACAGGGACACATTGCAGTACTTC
few	TRBJ1-2	-	TRBV4-1	15	CASSQESRSNYGYTF	TGCGCCAGCAGCCAAGAGAGTCGATCCAACTATGGCTACACCTTC
-	TRBJ2-7	TRBD2	TRBV7-2	14	CASSRPSGGDQQYF	TGTGCCAGCAGCCGACCGAGCGGGGGTGACCAGCAGTACTTC
-	TRBJ2-1	-	TRBV7-9	15	CASSSLRPASNEQFF	TGTGCCAGCAGCTCACTTAGGCCCGCGAGCAATGAGCAGTTCTTC
many	TRBJ2-7	-	TRBV10-3	14	CAISESGTPYEQYF	TGTGCCATCAGTGAGTCCGGAACCCCCTACGAGCAGTACTTC
-	TRBJ2-4	-	TRBV2	13	CASSISRGNIQYF	TGTGCCAGCAGTATAAGCAGGGGAAACATTCAGTACTTC
-	TRBJ2-3	TRBD2	TRBV20-1	16	CSASRASGGSTDTQYF	TGCAGTGCTAGCCGGGCTAGCGGGGGTAGCACAGATACGCAGTATTTT
few	TRBJ1-2	-	TRBV5-1	12	CASSLAGGGYTF	TGCGCCAGCAGCTTGGCGGGCGGTGGCTACACCTTC
-	TRBJ2-3	-	TRBV9	15	CASSGNRAVTDTQYF	TGTGCCAGCAGCGGCAACAGGGCAGTCACAGATACGCAGTATTTT
few	TRBJ1-2	-	TRBV6-2/TRBV6-3	15	CASSYSSRLDYGYTF	TGTGCCAGCAGTTACTCAAGCAGGCTGGACTATGGCTACACCTTC
-	TRBJ2-5	TRBD2	TRBV3-1	17	CASSLIPGLAGVPTQYF	TGTGCCAGCAGCTTAATTCCGGGACTAGCGGGGGTTCCGACCCAGTACTTC